This T cell receptor (beta chain) was observed in a study of shared clonotypes between healthy human individuals. With 0 bases removed from V and 1 base from J, the gap between germline ends came to 10 bases. The CDR3 is made up of 16 amino acids. CDR1 and CDR2 (germline): SGDLS, YYNGEE. In regard to this clone: The same CDR3 arises from other DNA sequences in this sample as well.

Terminally differentiated effector memory CD45RA+ cells were excluded by CCR7 positive selection of CD45RO-negative cells. Sequencing was performed with immunoSEQ multiplex PCR; in TCRdb, only in-frame clones are kept and a portion is missing. Of around 2,100,000 clones in the sample, roughly 95% were seen once. The specimen sequenced was naive CD8+ T cells sorted from blood. The chain joins TRBV9 to TRBJ2-2; tentatively, D is TRBD2 (6 bases). This clonotype originated in a man aged 18 to 29 in good health. In DNA form, the CDR3 reads TGTGCCAGCAGCGTAGGGTCGGGGGTGAACACCGGGGAGCTGTTTTTT. The encoded protein is CASSVGSGVNTGELFF.